This T cell receptor (beta chain) was captured in a study of T cells expressing NK-cell markers (dated by TCRdb to the early 2020s). About the investigation overall: Three sorted T-cell subsets (CD3+CD56+NKG2C+, CD3+CD56+NKG2C- and CD3+CD56-NKG2C+) from eight donors had their TCR beta-chain repertoires profiled. Randomly selected healthy volunteers, three men and five women, were used as the eight sequenced donors. Illumina HiSeq 2000/2500, MiSeq or NextSeq was used to sequence libraries as 2 x 150 bp reads. Among the eight sequenced donors, only one was HCMV-seronegative, while the other seven were HCMV-seropositive. The paper as a whole reports these results and caveats: Whether the expanded NKG2C-expressing T cell clones were specific for HCMV antigens was left unclear. Those dominant clonotypes were again the most abundant among CD3+CD56-NKG2C+ cells in a few donors, at about 25-60.1%. In several donors, the dominant CD3+CD56+NKG2C+ clonotypes were found to rank among the top 10 CD8+ clonotypes and to make up roughly 1.0-7.0% of CD8+ T cells.

The CDR3 numbers 16 residues from cysteine through phenylalanine. The entry carries no DNA sequence. Via the germline V gene, CDR1 is SQVTM and CDR2 ANQGSEA. The run used an Illumina HiSeq 2000. 5'RACE template switching, by which a universal primer site and unique molecular identifiers were added, was used to make TCR beta cDNA libraries. Synthesis of cDNA was primed from the TCR beta constant segment and was followed by two consecutive PCR amplification steps. Per the original workflow: Reads were demultiplexed and grouped by UMI with MIGEC, and clonotypes were assembled and quantified with MiTCR. Only TCR cDNA sequences supported by at least two reads were kept to exclude erroneous sequences. The tcR package was used for downstream repertoire analysis, with clonotypes matched between fractions based on CDR3 nucleotide sequence plus V segment. Antigen specificity was annotated against VDJdb with VDJmatch, allowing one amino acid substitution in CDR3. Reads reprocessed by TCRdb are summarized as one entry per CDR3 protein sequence, and DNA is absent. It is TCRdb's table, rather than the study itself, that gives the V and J calls and clone size. The table for this sample lists 300,000 to 500,000 distinct CDR3 sequences. Roughly a tenth of the sample comes from the top ten.

Details on this clonotype: Its antigen specificity is not known.

A commercial ELISA kit detecting HCMV-specific IgG in serum was used to determine HCMV serostatus. Peripheral blood mononuclear cells were isolated from blood by Ficoll density gradient centrifugation. This sequence uses TRBV29-1 and TRBJ2-5; without DNA, the TCRdb call of TRBD1 cannot be checked. The source is a woman in her 50s in good health. Donor details come from another sample of the same person, matched by shared clones. The specimen sequenced was blood T cells: a sorted CD56 or NKG2C T cell subset, CD4+ or CD8+ T cells, or bulk PBMC T cells (not recorded which). The CDR3 loop reads CSVESPGQGGQETQYF.